These 14 T cell receptor beta chains originate from one sample sequenced in a study of T-cell memory formation after mild COVID-19. Using its own MiXCR run on the 5' RACE reads, TCRdb lists one record per CDR3 protein. This sample has under 450,000 distinct CDR3 sequences, with approximately 15% found just once. Sequenced sample: PBMCs or a T cell subset sorted from them (not recorded which). These receptors originate from a man younger than 30 who had mild COVID-19 (a few samples of this study predate the infection). Cell type and time point are not known.

This clonotype was detected many times. The chain uses TRBV12-3 or TRBV12-4 and TRBJ2-1; D call uncertain. V was shortened by 2 bases and J by 7 bases, with 9 bases between the two germline ends. The CDR3 loop spans 13 amino acids. CDR3 residues: CASSLSSVNEQFF. CDR3 DNA sequence: TGTGCCAGCAGTTTAAGCTCTGTTAATGAGCAGTTCTTC.

This clonotype has just a few counts. This rearrangement joins TRBV24-1 to TRBJ2-4, with TRBD1 matching over 9 bases. Germline V gives CDR1 KGHDR, CDR2 SFDVKD. V shed 1 base, J shed 5 bases, and the junction held 8 bases outside the gene matches. CDR3 length equals 17 residues. The CDR3 bases are TGTGCCACCAGTGATTTTAAGGACAGGGGTCCAGAAAACATTCAGTACTTC. Its protein is CATSDFKDRGPENIQYF.

This clonotype was found many times. J is TRBJ2-3 and V is TRBV7-2, with 10 bases matching TRBD2. Germline trimming cut 2 bases from V and 4 bases from J; bases unmatched to any gene: 0. The CDR3 covers 14 residues. Germline values: CDR1 SGHTA, CDR2 FQGNSA. The CDR3 bases are TGTGCCAGCAGCTTACTAGCGGGGGCAGATACGCAGTATTTT. This encodes CASSLLAGADTQYF. The full variable domain, with the rest looked up from reference TRBV7-2 and TRBJ2-3, is GAGVSQSPSNKVTEKGKDVELRCDPISGHTALYWYRQSLGQGLEFLIYFQGNSAPDKSGLPSDRFSAERTGGSVSTLTIQRTQQEDSAVYLCASSLLAGADTQYFGPGTRLTVL.

This clonotype has a handful of counts. This rearrangement joins TRBV19 to TRBJ2-2; the D is unclear. Deletions cut 3 bases from V and 7 bases from J, with 9 bases between. The CDR3 runs to 13 residues. Germline CDR1 is LNHDA and CDR2 is SQIVND (reference sequence). Here the CDR3 reads CASSISDGGELFF. CDR3 coding DNA: TGTGCCAGTAGTATCAGCGACGGCGGGGAGCTGTTTTTT.

There are a few counts of this clonotype. The gene calls are TRBV9 and TRBJ2-1; 7 positions agree with TRBD2. Germline assignment: CDR1 SGDLS and CDR2 YYNGEE. Unmatched junction bases numbered 11, after V lost 0 bases and J lost 8 bases. The length of the CDR3 is 16 residues. The CDR3 loop is CASSVANSGLTDEQFF. The DNA for the CDR3 is TGTGCCAGCAGCGTAGCCAATAGCGGGTTAACGGATGAGCAGTTCTTC.

The rearrangement links TRBV15 to TRBJ1-1; TRBD1 matches at 7 bases. V was pared by 3 bases and J by 2 bases, with 6 bases of the junction left unmatched. The CDR3 contains 15 residues. The germline CDR1 and CDR2 sequences are LNHNV and YYDKDF (reference sequence). The DNA of the CDR3 is TGTGCCACCAGCAGTAGAGACAGGGTTAACACTGAAGCTTTCTTT. It codes for CATSSRDRVNTEAFF.

Here the CDR3 DNA reads TGTGCCAGCAGCAAAGACAGGGGGGACGGCGGGGAGCTGTTTTTT. It is translated as CASSKDRGDGGELFF. The rearrangement joins TRBV5-6 to TRBJ2-2, with 9 positions matching TRBD1. Germline V gene lookup returns CDR1 SGHDT and CDR2 YYEEEE. The CDR3 loop spans 15 amino acids. J was trimmed by 7 bases and V by 4 bases; bases with no gene match: 8. Looking up the rest from reference TRBV5-6 and TRBJ2-2 gives the full variable domain: DAGVTQSPTHLIKTRGQQVTLRCSPKSGHDTVSWYQQALGQGPQFIFQYYEEEERQRGNFPDRFSGHQFPNYSSELNVNALLLGDSALYLCASSKDRGDGGELFFGEGSRLTVL.

The chain links TRBV12-1 to TRBJ2-7; the D call TRBD2 from the table was never checked on the DNA. TRBV12-1 is annotated as a pseudogene. This CDR3 is built from 13 residues. CDR3 protein: CASSPGTRFEQYV. CDR3 DNA sequence: TGTGCCAGCAGCCCCGGAACCCGCTTTGAGCAGTACGTC.

V gene TRBV5-6 combines with J gene TRBJ2-6; no definite D call. Germline values: CDR1 SGHDT, CDR2 YYEEEE. The V gene lost 0 bases and the J gene lost 6 bases, with 4 bases spanning the gap. CDR3 length: 13 amino acids. CDR3 nucleotide sequence: TGTGCCAGCAGCTTGGTCGAGGCCAACGTCCTGACTTTC. This encodes CASSLVEANVLTF.

In this sample, this clonotype turned up a few times. The CDR3 sequence is CASSLRQGGPTDTQYF. CDR3 in DNA: TGTGCCAGCAGCTTAAGACAGGGAGGGCCCACAGATACGCAGTATTTT. The chain links TRBV11-3 to TRBJ2-3; D is tentatively TRBD1 or TRBD2 (7 bases each). CDR3 length equals 16 residues. Per the germline V gene, CDR1 is SGHNT and CDR2 is YENEEA. Trimming removed 2 bases from V and 2 bases from J, with 14 bases in between. The variable domain in full, completed from reference TRBV11-3 and TRBJ2-3, reads EAGVVQSPRYKIIEKKQPVAFWCNPISGHNTLYWYLQNLGQGPELLIRYENEEAVDDSQLPKDRFSAERLKGVDSTLKIQPAELGDSAVYLCASSLRQGGPTDTQYFGPGTRLTVL.

This clonotype was detected only a few times. This chain uses TRBV18 with TRBJ2-7, with D perhaps TRBD1 (5 bases). CDR1 and CDR2 from the germline V gene are KGHSH and LQKENI. V shed 6 bases and J shed 2 bases, with 11 bases lying between them. This CDR3 is built from 13 residues. The CDR3 DNA is TGTGCCAGCTCCCCAGGGTCCACCTACGAGCAGTACGTC. It codes for CASSPGSTYEQYV.

The V gene is TRBV9, the J gene TRBJ2-6; 9 bases fit TRBD1. Germline assignment: CDR1 SGDLS and CDR2 YYNGEE. J gave up 2 bases and V 3 bases, and 9 bases lay outside the gene matches. There are 18 residues in the CDR3. In DNA, the CDR3 is TGTGCCAGCAGCGCCCATACAGGGGGCTCGGCTGGGGCCAACGTCCTGACTTTC. This gives the protein CASSAHTGGSAGANVLTF. Variable domain in full (rest from reference TRBV9 and TRBJ2-6): DSGVTQTPKHLITATGQRVTLRCSPRSGDLSVYWYQQSLDQGLQFLIQYYNGEERAKGNILERFSAQQFPDLHSELNLSSLELGDSALYFCASSAHTGGSAGANVLTFGAGSRLTVL.

The CDR3 here is CASSFDRGGGNEQFF. CDR3 nucleotide sequence: TGTGCCAGCAGTTTTGATCGGGGGGGCGGCAATGAGCAGTTCTTC. The genes are TRBV6-5 and TRBJ2-1; the match to TRBD2 covers 8 bases. After removal of 4 bases from V and 6 bases from J, the junction contained 8 bases not matched to a gene. There are 15 residues in the CDR3. In germline, CDR1 is MNHEY, CDR2 SVGAGI.

This chain links TRBV7-9 with TRBJ1-2, with 7 bases aligning to TRBD1. In germline, CDR1 is SEHNR, CDR2 FQNEAQ (reference sequence). The CDR3 length is 14 residues. V gave up 5 bases and J gave up 6 bases; unmatched junction bases: 9. CDR3: CASSLRQGGDGYTF. For the CDR3, the DNA is TGTGCCAGCAGCCTAAGACAGGGCGGGGATGGCTACACCTTC.